Listed below are T cell receptor beta chains from one sample, sequenced in a study of siplizumab effects on memory and regulatory T cells. Sequencing was performed with immunoSEQ multiplex PCR; in TCRdb, only in-frame clones are kept and a portion is missing. This repertoire shows about 100,000 clones, 94% found once; its top ten account for roughly 1.4%. Sequencing was carried out using non-Treg CD4+ T cells sorted from blood. The receptors were sampled from a human donor in good health. Both conserved end residues are part of each CDR3. The order of the fields is V gene, J gene, D gene, clone size, CDR3 DNA, CDR3 protein. D genes are given only for firm matches. The size entry is marked missing in some rows and otherwise reads once, few, many or a size class.

>TRBV28|TRBJ2-7|.|.
TGTGCCAGCGGAGAGGCCGGTTCAACCTACGAGCAGTACTTC
CASGEAGSTYEQYF
>TRBV19|TRBJ1-2|.|.
TGTGCCAGTAGTCACTCCCGTCAAGGGTATGGCTACACCTTC
CASSHSRQGYGYTF
>TRBV10-2|TRBJ2-7|TRBD2|.
TGCGCCAGCAGGAACATAGCGGGACCCTCTTACGAGCAGTACTTC
CASRNIAGPSYEQYF
>TRBV6-5|TRBJ2-5|TRBD2|.
TGTGCCGCAGCGGGACTAGCGGAAGAGACCCAGTACTTC
CAAAGLAEETQYF
>TRBV23-1|TRBJ1-1|TRBD1|once
TGCGCCAGCACTTACCGGGACAGGGGCTCTGAAGCTTTCTTT
CASTYRDRGSEAFF
>TRBV6-6|TRBJ2-3|.|.
TGTGCCAGCAACAGAGGGGGACCAGATACGCAGTATTTT
CASNRGGPDTQYF
>TRBV5-8|TRBJ2-1|.|.
TGTGCCAGCAGCCCCCAGGACTATTCAGAGCAGTTCTTC
CASSPQDYSEQFF
>TRBV5-1|TRBJ2-1|.|once
TGCGCCAGCAGCCTGGACTCTAGCTCCTACAATGAGCAGTTCTTC
CASSLDSSSYNEQFF
>TRBV7-9|TRBJ2-7|.|.
TGTGCCAGCAGCCCCCCGGGTTCTCGGAGCGAGCAGTACTTC
CASSPPGSRSEQYF
>TRBV6-5|TRBJ1-2|.|.
TGTGCCAGCGGGCGGGCGCAGGGCTACACCTTC
CASGRAQGYTF
>TRBV5-6|TRBJ1-2|TRBD1|.
TGTGCCAGCAGTACCGGGACAGGGTACAGCTATGGCTACACCTTC
CASSTGTGYSYGYTF
>TRBV28|TRBJ2-2|.|.
TGTGCCAGCAGTTTCGCGGCCCGCGGGGAGCTGTTTTTT
CASSFAARGELFF
>TRBV4-2|TRBJ2-2|TRBD2|.
TGTGCCAGCAGACCTGGACTAGCGGGCGGGGAGCTGTTTTTT
CASRPGLAGGELFF
>TRBV7-3|TRBJ2-3|.|.
TGTGCCAGCAGCCGCTTAATGGGGGGTGGCACAGATACGCAGTATTTT
CASSRLMGGGTDTQYF
>TRBV7-9|TRBJ2-5|.|.
TGTGCCAGCAGCTTAGCGAGGGATAGCGACCAAGGGGAGACCCAGTACTTC
CASSLARDSDQGETQYF
>TRBV29-1|TRBJ2-7|.|.
TGCAGCGTTGTAGCGGCCTTACATAGCAAGGGCGGCTACGAGCAGTACTTC
CSVVAALHSKGGYEQYF
>TRBV15|TRBJ2-7|TRBD2|.
TGTGCCACCAGCAGAGATTCAGGGACTAGAAACGAGCAGTACTTC
CATSRDSGTRNEQYF
>TRBV9|TRBJ1-3|.|.
TGTGCCAGCAGCGTATCTCCCCGAAACACCATATATTTT
CASSVSPRNTIYF
>TRBV18|TRBJ2-3|.|.
TGTGCCAGCTCACTCAAAACGGGCGGCGTTAACACAGATACGCAGTATTTT
CASSLKTGGVNTDTQYF
>TRBV2|TRBJ1-1|.|.
TGTGCCAGCAGCTACCTGAGCGGGGCTGATCCTGAAGCTTTCTTT
CASSYLSGADPEAFF
>TRBV6-5|TRBJ2-7|.|.
TGTGCCAGCAGTTACTCAGGGGATTCCTACGAGCAGTACTTC
CASSYSGDSYEQYF
>TRBV29-1|TRBJ2-3|.|.
TGCAGCGCTACCCAAAGAGGCGGAGATACGCAGTATTTT
CSATQRGGDTQYF
>TRBV18|TRBJ2-7|TRBD1|.
TGTGCCAGCTCACAGTCGACAGGGTCCAACTACGAGCAGTACTTC
CASSQSTGSNYEQYF
>TRBV7-9|TRBJ2-3|.|.
TGTGCCAGCACCCAAACAGATACGCAGTATTTT
CASTQTDTQYF
>TRBV11-2|TRBJ2-1|TRBD2|.
TGTGCCAGCAGCTGGACTTTGACTAGCGGGAGGAGCTCCTACAATGAGCAGTTCTTC
CASSWTLTSGRSSYNEQFF
>TRBV4-1|TRBJ2-2|TRBD1|.
TGCGCCAGCAGCCAGGGACAGGGGATCACCGGGGAGCTGTTTTTT
CASSQGQGITGELFF
>TRBV7-3|TRBJ2-3|TRBD2|.
TGTGCCAGCAGCTTAACGGCGGGAGTTTCAGATACGCAGTATTTT
CASSLTAGVSDTQYF
>TRBV19|TRBJ2-5|.|.
TGTGCCAGTAGTAGGGACCACAGAGAGACCCAGTACTTC
CASSRDHRETQYF
>TRBV5-4|TRBJ1-2|.|once
TGTGCCAGCAGCTCGGGGATTTACTATGGCTACACCTTC
CASSSGIYYGYTF
>TRBV27|TRBJ2-7|.|.
TGTGCCACCAGAAGTTTAGTTCCCTACGAGCAGTACTTC
CATRSLVPYEQYF
>TRBV6-5|TRBJ2-5|.|.
TGTGCCAGCAGTTACATTGCAGGGGCTGAGACCCAGTACTTC
CASSYIAGAETQYF
>TRBV29-1|TRBJ1-2|TRBD1|.
TGCAGCGTTAAGGGGACAGGTCAAGCTAACTATGGCTACACCTTC
CSVKGTGQANYGYTF
>TRBV9|TRBJ2-7|.|.
TGTGCCAGCAGCGTAGCCCAGGGACGGAGCTACGAGCAGTACTTC
CASSVAQGRSYEQYF
>TRBV2|TRBJ2-1|.|.
TGTGCCAGCAGTGAAAAAGGGACCCTACCCCAGTTCTTC
CASSEKGTLPQFF
>TRBV30|TRBJ2-2|.|once
TGTGCCTGGAGTGCTAGAGGCACCGGGGAGCTGTTTTTT
CAWSARGTGELFF
>TRBV11-2|TRBJ1-1|.|.
TGTGCCAGCAGCTTAGATACGAACACTGAAGCTTTCTTT
CASSLDTNTEAFF
>TRBV20-1|TRBJ2-7|.|.
TGCAGTGCTAGAGATGATCCGGGGCAGTACTTC
CSARDDPGQYF
>TRBV15|TRBJ2-1|TRBD2|.
TGTGCCACCAGCAGAGGACTAGCGGGATCCTACAATGAGCAGTTCTTC
CATSRGLAGSYNEQFF
>TRBV7-8|TRBJ2-5|TRBD2|.
TGTGCCAGCAGCTTAGGTGTGACTAGCGGGAGGGCCAGCCCAGAGACCCAGTACTTC
CASSLGVTSGRASPETQYF
>TRBV19|TRBJ2-1|TRBD2|once
TGTGCCAGTAGTATTACTAGCGGGAGGGGTTATGAGCAGTTCTTC
CASSITSGRGYEQFF
>TRBV5-6|TRBJ2-7|.|.
TGTGCCAGCAGCTTCGGAGGGGGAGGTGAGCAGTACTTC
CASSFGGGGEQYF
>TRBV7-9|TRBJ2-1|TRBD1|.
TGTGCCAGCAGCTCCTCGCCCCCCGGGACAGAGAGCTCCTACAATGAGCAGTTCTTC
CASSSSPPGTESSYNEQFF
>TRBV6-7|TRBJ2-3|TRBD2|.
TGTGCCAGCCGTAAAGGACTAGCGGGTATCGCAGATACGCAGTATTTT
CASRKGLAGIADTQYF
>TRBV7-9|TRBJ2-7|TRBD1|.
TGTGCCAGCAGCCTAGGAGACAGGGGGAGGGAAGACGAGCAGTACTTC
CASSLGDRGREDEQYF
>TRBV19|TRBJ2-5|TRBD1|.
TGTGCCAGAGACAGGGGCTGTTTCGGAGAGACCCAGTACTTC
CARDRGCFGETQYF
>TRBV5-1|TRBJ1-4|TRBD1|.
TGCGCCAGCAGCTTGTTTGGACAGGGGCGTACTAATGAAAAACTGTTTTTT
CASSLFGQGRTNEKLFF
>TRBV18|TRBJ2-7|TRBD1|.
TGTGCCAGCTCACCTACCGGACAGGGGCGTAGCTCCTACGAGCAGTACTTC
CASSPTGQGRSSYEQYF
>TRBV5-1|TRBJ1-2|.|.
TGCGCCAGCAGCTTTGGGGGCGATGGCTACACCTTC
CASSFGGDGYTF
>TRBV19|TRBJ2-1|.|.
TGTGCCAGTAGTACCCCAGGGTGGGATCGGGATGAGCAGTTCTTC
CASSTPGWDRDEQFF
>TRBV9|TRBJ2-5|.|.
TGTGCCAGCAGCGGACAGGAACCGAGGGAGACCCAGTACTTC
CASSGQEPRETQYF
>TRBV5-1|TRBJ2-4|.|.
TGCGCCAGCAGCTTGGGGCAGACTCTAAACATTCAGTACTTC
CASSLGQTLNIQYF
>TRBV7-3|TRBJ2-3|.|once
TGTGCCAGCAGCTTAACTTCGGGCTCCACAGATACGCAGTATTTT
CASSLTSGSTDTQYF
>TRBV20-1|TRBJ2-7|.|.
TGCAGTGCTGGGCTATCCTACGAGCAGTACTTC
CSAGLSYEQYF
>TRBV28|TRBJ2-5|.|few
TGTGCCAGCAGTCCGCAAGGGGACCAGGGGCGCGGAGAGACCCAGTACTTC
CASSPQGDQGRGETQYF
>TRBV7-8|TRBJ1-5|.|.
TGTGCCAGCAGCCTCCAGGGTAGGAGCAATCAGCCCCAGCATTTT
CASSLQGRSNQPQHF